The 29 T cell receptor beta chains presented below share a single source sample, sequenced in a study of T-cell reconstitution after alpha-beta-depleted transplantation in children. For TCRbeta, the library was prepared with unique molecular identifiers. From the PCR reads, TCRdb called clonotypes with MiXCR, one entry per CDR3 protein. The profile covers a few hundred thousand distinct CDR3 sequences, with 10% to 15% appearing a single time and approximately 2.1% taken by the ten largest. This sample comprised PBMCs, mostly from graft donor cells, obtained 360 days after TCRalphabeta/CD19-depleted stem cell transplant. The receptors come from a male patient younger than 18 who had a stem cell transplant for acute myeloid leukemia, so the T cells may come from the graft donor.

This clonotype was counted a few times. The gene calls are TRBV5-6 and TRBJ2-4; 10 bases align to TRBD2. J gave up 2 bases and V 0 bases, and 11 bases lay outside the gene matches. CDR1 and CDR2 (germline): SGHDT, YYEEEE. CDR3 length equals 19 residues. DNA for the CDR3: TGTGCCAGCAGCTTGGCCGTAAGCGGGGGGGCCTGGTCCAAAAACATTCAGTACTTC. This encodes CASSLAVSGGAWSKNIQYF.

V gene TRBV20-1 combines with J gene TRBJ1-2, with D unresolved. The germline V gene has CDR1 DFQATT and CDR2 SNEGSKA (reference sequence). V was trimmed by 6 bases and J by 2 bases, leaving 13 bases between them. The length of the CDR3 is 13 residues. In DNA form, the CDR3 reads TGCAGTGCGACCACCGGGCAGAACTATGGCTACACCTTC. Residues: CSATTGQNYGYTF.

This chain joins TRBV6-2 or TRBV6-3 and TRBJ1-1, with unresolved D. Germline values: CDR1 MNHEY, CDR2 SVGEGT. This CDR3 region has 13 residues. V lost 4 bases to trimming and J lost 3 bases, with 9 bases between them. This CDR3 reads CASSFIRYTEAFF. In DNA, the CDR3 is TGTGCCAGCAGTTTCATACGCTACACTGAAGCTTTCTTT.

V usage is TRBV18 and J usage is TRBJ2-1; D gene ambiguous. Trimming removed 3 bases from V and 10 bases from J, with 10 bases in between. Germline lookup yields CDR1 KGHSH and CDR2 LQKENI. This CDR3 spans 12 amino acids. In DNA, the CDR3 is TGTGCCAGCTCACCTGGACCCAGCGAGCAGTTCTTC. Translated: CASSPGPSEQFF. Filled out from reference TRBV18 and TRBJ2-1, the complete variable domain reads NAGVMQNPRHLVRRRGQEARLRCSPMKGHSHVYWYRQLPEEGLKFMVYLQKENIIDESGMPKERFSAEFPKEGPSILRIQQVVRGDSAAYFCASSPGPSEQFFGPGTRLTVL.

This clonotype was picked up many times. This rearrangement joins TRBV5-1 to TRBJ2-2, with D possibly being TRBD1 (6 bases). CDR1 and CDR2 (germline): SGHRS, YFSETQ. The CDR3 length is 15 residues. With 4 bases removed from V and 0 bases from J, the gap between germline ends came to 10 bases. CDR3 loop: CASSRGQPNTGELFF. As DNA, the CDR3 is TGCGCCAGCAGCCGGGGACAACCGAACACCGGGGAGCTGTTTTTT.

V and J are TRBV29-1 and TRBJ2-1; D perhaps matches TRBD1 (6 bases). The CDR3 totals 11 residues. V was trimmed by 5 bases and J by 9 bases, leaving 11 bases between them. Germline assignment: CDR1 SQVTM and CDR2 ANQGSEA. For the CDR3, the DNA is TGCAGCGTTACAGGGTGGGGTGAGCAGTTCTTC. This sequence encodes CSVTGWGEQFF.

The V and J genes are TRBV7-2 and TRBJ2-5; 13 bases are shared with TRBD2. V trimming: 2 bases; J trimming: 8 bases; junction bases outside the gene matches: 11. Germline V lookup: CDR1 SGHTA, CDR2 FQGNSA. This CDR3 has 17 residues. This CDR3 reads CASSLLRLAGGLFTQYF. The CDR3 nucleotides read TGTGCCAGCAGCTTACTTCGACTAGCGGGAGGACTTTTTACCCAGTACTTC.

In nucleotides, the CDR3 is TGTGCCAGCAGTGAACGGGGAGAGGCGGCCAACGTCCTGACTTTC. It translates to CASSERGEAANVLTF. This chain connects TRBV25-1 to TRBJ2-6; possible D gene TRBD2, 5 bases. CDR3 length equals 15 residues. The V gene's germline CDR1 is MGHDK and CDR2 SYGVNS. The V gene lost 2 bases and the J gene lost 6 bases, with 11 bases spanning the gap. The whole variable domain, filled in from reference TRBV25-1 and TRBJ2-6, reads EADIYQTPRYLVIGTGKKITLECSQTMGHDKMYWYQQDPGMELHLIHYSYGVNSTEKGDLSSESTVSRIRTEHFPLTLESARPSHTSQYLCASSERGEAANVLTFGAGSRLTVL.

This chain connects TRBV28 to TRBJ2-3; 7 bases match TRBD1. V lost 1 base to trimming and J lost 4 bases; unmatched junction nucleotides: 14. The CDR3 is 18 residues long. The germline gives CDR1 MDHEN, CDR2 SYDVKM. The CDR3 bases are TGTGCCAGCAGTTTATCACCCAGGAGAGGGGGCATCGCAGATACGCAGTATTTT. It is translated as CASSLSPRRGGIADTQYF.

Comment on this clonotype: This may come from a read error, since a much larger clone is one base off. The CDR3 ends on some other residue instead of the conserved phenylalanine or tryptophan, so this is likely a read error. The chain carries TRBV28 and TRBJ1-3, with D uncertain. The germline gives CDR1 MDHEN, CDR2 SYDVKM. V was shortened by 2 bases and J by 0 bases, with 8 bases between the two germline ends. This CDR3 region has 15 residues. In DNA, the CDR3 is TGTGCCAGCAGTTTAGCGGCGCGCTCTGGAAACACCATATATTCT. This encodes CASSLAARSGNTIYS.

J is TRBJ2-7 and V is TRBV7-3, with 10 bases lining up with TRBD1. The CDR3 totals 16 residues. Trimming at V came to 2 bases and at J to 5 bases, leaving 9 bases not matched to a gene. Germline V lookup: CDR1 SGHTA, CDR2 FQGTGA. The CDR3 region is CASSLERRDRGHEQYF. The CDR3 coding sequence is TGTGCCAGCAGCTTAGAGCGCCGGGACAGGGGTCACGAGCAGTACTTC.

In this sample, this clonotype turned up many times. The chain uses TRBV7-9 and TRBJ2-5; maybe TRBD1 (6 bases). CDR1 and CDR2 (germline): SEHNR, FQNEAQ (reference sequence). This CDR3 contains 15 residues. V lost 0 bases, J lost 4 bases, and 12 bases lay in between. The CDR3 DNA sequence: TGTGCCAGCAGCTTAGCTGTAGGGGGAATAGAGACCCAGTACTTC. Protein sequence: CASSLAVGGIETQYF.

This clonotype was recorded a few times. The rearrangement links TRBV12-3 or TRBV12-4 to TRBJ1-3; no clear D gene. The CDR3 sequence is 15 residues long. V lost 5 bases to trimming and J lost 0 bases, with 11 bases between them. The CDR3 reads CASSRTAPSGNTIYF. The CDR3 DNA reads TGTGCCAGCAGTCGGACGGCTCCCTCTGGAAACACCATATATTTT.

CDR3 protein: CASSLVGRINSGANVLTF. CDR3 sequence (DNA): TGTGCCAGCAGCTTAGTTGGGAGAATTAACTCTGGGGCCAACGTCCTGACTTTC. V is TRBV11-1 and J is TRBJ2-6; TRBD2 is a possible D gene (5 bases). From germline, CDR1 is SGHAT and CDR2 FQDESV (reference sequence). V lost 1 base and J 0 bases, leaving 13 bases between the germline ends. The CDR3 consists of 18 residues.

This clonotype came up many times. V usage is TRBV29-1 and J usage is TRBJ2-1; no clear D gene. V was cut by 3 bases and J by 5 bases, with 20 bases left in between. In germline, CDR1 is SQVTM, CDR2 ANQGSEA. This CDR3 comprises 16 residues. CDR3 in DNA: TGCAGCGTTGACCCCCACGGATCCCCGGTGCACAATGAGCAGTTCTTC. Protein product: CSVDPHGSPVHNEQFF.

This clonotype was recorded many times. The chain couples TRBV7-6 to TRBJ1-1; a weak D match, TRBD1 (6 bases). Trimming shortened V by 5 bases and J by 1 base, and 17 bases separated the two germline ends. Per the germline V gene, CDR1 is SGHVS and CDR2 is FNYEAQ. The CDR3 sequence is 16 residues long. Here the CDR3 reads CASSLLVGQKNTEAFF. Written as DNA, the CDR3 is TGTGCCAGCAGCCTTTTGGTTGGACAGAAGAACACTGAAGCTTTCTTT.

This clonotype occurred a few times. The V gene is TRBV29-1, the J gene TRBJ2-7, with 7 bases identical to TRBD2. The CDR3 covers 13 residues. Germline V gene lookup returns CDR1 SQVTM and CDR2 ANQGSEA. After removal of 3 bases from V and 5 bases from J, the junction contained 7 bases not matched to a gene. CDR3 DNA sequence: TGCAGCGTTGATGGCGGGAGAGAGAACGAGCAGTACTTC. Translation gives CSVDGGRENEQYF.

The table lists this clonotype with a few counts. V gene TRBV7-9 combines with J gene TRBJ2-1; the match to TRBD2 covers 13 bases. This CDR3 comprises 15 residues. V shed 5 bases, J shed 7 bases, and the junction held 5 bases outside the gene matches. Germline lookup yields CDR1 SEHNR and CDR2 FQNEAQ (reference sequence). Here the CDR3 reads CASSTGTSGKNEQFF. CDR3 DNA: TGTGCCAGCAGCACCGGGACTAGCGGGAAAAATGAGCAGTTCTTC.

J is TRBJ2-3 and V is TRBV20-1; no reliable D call. Germline V gene lookup returns CDR1 DFQATT and CDR2 SNEGSKA (reference sequence). Deletions cut 4 bases from V and 0 bases from J, with 11 bases between. CDR3 size: 14 residues. CDR3 sequence (DNA): TGCAGTGCTAACCTAGAGACTAGCACAGATACGCAGTATTTT. It specifies CSANLETSTDTQYF.

The chain carries TRBV28 and TRBJ2-3; D might be TRBD2 (7 bases). Germline CDR1 MDHEN, CDR2 SYDVKM. The CDR3 runs to 15 residues. V was shortened by 4 bases and J by 4 bases, with 15 bases between the two germline ends. CDR3 protein: CASSSLGGPADTQYF. As DNA, the CDR3 is TGTGCCAGCAGTTCCCTGGGGGGGCCGGCAGATACGCAGTATTTT.

This clonotype was seen only a few times. The CDR3 region has the DNA TGTGCCAGCAGTTACTCGGGCATAGGCGATGGCTACACCTTC. Translating gives CASSYSGIGDGYTF. The gene calls are TRBV6-5 and TRBJ1-2; D gene unclear. Trimming cost V 0 bases and J 6 bases, with 11 bases left between them. Germline V gene data show CDR1 as MNHEY and CDR2 as SVGAGI. The CDR3 is 14 residues long.

This clonotype occurred a few times. The chain carries TRBV7-3 and TRBJ2-1, with 9 positions matching TRBD2. Trimming removed 1 base from V and 4 bases from J; junction bases left unmatched: 8. CDR1 is SGHTA and CDR2 is FQGTGA in the germline V gene. CDR3 size: 17 residues. This CDR3 is CASSLIDAGGLYNEQFF. CDR3 bases: TGTGCCAGCAGCTTAATCGACGCGGGAGGGTTGTACAATGAGCAGTTCTTC.

There are a few counts of this clonotype. The DNA of the CDR3 is TGTGCCAGCAGCGGACAGGGACACGAGCAGTACTTC. Its protein product is CASSGQGHEQYF. This chain connects TRBV9 to TRBJ2-7; TRBD1 aligns across 7 bases. Germline CDR1 and CDR2: SGDLS and YYNGEE. The CDR3 has 12 amino acids. The V gene end was trimmed by 3 bases and the J gene end by 5 bases; junction bases not matched to a gene: 2.

This clonotype was found a few times. The chain recombines TRBV21-1 with TRBJ2-2; the D call of TRBD2 is as the table states it, not checked on the DNA. TRBV21-1 is a pseudogene. This CDR3 spans 19 amino acids. CDR3 sequence: CASSARLAENLMNTGELFF. The CDR3 bases are TGTGCCAGCAGCGCGAGACTAGCGGAGAACCTAATGAACACCGGGGAGCTGTTTTTT.

The chain links TRBV20-1 to TRBJ2-5; 7 nucleotides agree with TRBD2. Germline V lookup: CDR1 DFQATT, CDR2 SNEGSKA (reference sequence). Unmatched junction bases numbered 5, after V lost 3 bases and J lost 4 bases. The CDR3 has 13 residues. The CDR3 DNA reads TGCAGTGCTAGTGGGCCGGGAGGAGAGACCCAGTACTTC. It specifies CSASGPGGETQYF.

This clonotype has more than one count but fewer than ten. The chain uses TRBV20-1 and TRBJ2-5, with 9 bases matching TRBD2. The CDR3 has 14 amino acids. The J segment lost 4 bases and the V segment lost 0 bases, leaving 3 bases of the junction unmatched. CDR1 DFQATT and CDR2 SNEGSKA come from the germline V gene (reference sequence). Here the CDR3 reads CSARDLLAGETQYF. CDR3 nucleotide sequence: TGCAGTGCTAGAGATTTACTAGCGGGAGAGACCCAGTACTTC.

This clonotype was recorded a few times. This sequence joins TRBV6-5 and TRBJ2-3, with 10 nucleotides matching TRBD2. J gave up 4 bases and V 2 bases, and 9 bases lay outside the gene matches. Germline CDR1 is MNHEY and CDR2 is SVGAGI. The CDR3 spans 17 residues. The CDR3 DNA reads TGTGCCAGCAGTTACCTTTGGAGCGGGAGGGCCCCAGATACGCAGTATTTT. This translates into CASSYLWSGRAPDTQYF.

In this sample, this clonotype turned up once. The chain employs TRBV20-1 and TRBJ2-7, with 10 bases fitting TRBD2. CDR3 length equals 17 residues. V lost 6 bases to trimming and J lost 2 bases; unmatched junction nucleotides: 16. Germline CDR1 and CDR2: DFQATT and SNEGSKA (reference sequence). The CDR3 region is CSAHTPGRLAGAYEQYF. In DNA, the CDR3 is TGCAGTGCACACACCCCGGGCAGGCTAGCGGGGGCCTACGAGCAGTACTTC.

The J gene is TRBJ2-5, the V gene TRBV12-3 or TRBV12-4, with a possible D match to TRBD2 (10 bases). The CDR3 runs 23 residues. With 3 bases removed from V and 2 bases from J, the gap between germline ends came to 37 bases. CDR3 bases: TGTGCCAGCAGTTTGACACAGGGGGCCGAACTAGCGGGACTCTCCGCCCCGCAAGAGACCCAGTACTTC. Protein sequence: CASSLTQGAELAGLSAPQETQYF.